This record covers a single TCR beta chain. Its cognate antigen is unknown. The data originate from a study of cytomegalovirus exposure and HLA in healthy donors. Study-level findings and limits: Many donors shared some public TCRs, even though most TCR sequences were rare. An ancestry cluster, one associated with Asian ancestry, reportedly showed fewer N-insertions than the approximately 660-donor mean in a later analysis. According to an earlier analysis, most TCR beta V segments yielded productive rearrangements about 87% or about 30% of the time.

The CDR3 extends over 14 amino acids. CDR1 is SGHTS, CDR2 YDEGEE, per germline. V was cut by 2 bases and J by 5 bases, with 14 bases left in between. Both 60 Vbeta primers and 13 Jbeta primers went into the PCR. Profiling relied on immunoSEQ multiplex PCR, and the TCRdb table lists in-frame clones only, not all of them. Among about 120,000 clones, approximately 68% were seen once, and the ten largest hold about 1.6%. Sequenced sample: PBMCs. J is TRBJ2-7 and V is TRBV5-8, with D tentatively TRBD2 (5 bases). The TCR originated in a man aged 25 to 40 in good health and CMV-seropositive. The CDR3 is CASSFVFGLHEQYF. The CDR3 coding sequence is TGTGCCAGCAGCTTTGTTTTTGGACTCCACGAGCAGTACTTC.